This TCR beta chain originates from a study of blood T cell repertoires in COVID-19. Sequencing was performed with immunoSEQ multiplex PCR; in TCRdb, only in-frame clones are kept and a portion is missing. The repertoire has about 200,000 clones, 80% to 90% of them found once; the top ten carry 2.2%. Trimming removed 5 bases at V and 3 bases at J, with 12 bases between. CDR3 length: 14 residues. Germline V CDR1 and CDR2: MNHNY, SVGAGI (reference sequence). The clonotype comes from a man aged 25-45 years who had recovered from COVID-19. Sequencing used peripheral blood. The chain joins TRBV6-6 to TRBJ2-3; D gene uncertain. The CDR3 bases are TGTGCCAGCAGTCGATCTGGCCATACAGATACGCAGTATTTT. It encodes CASSRSGHTDTQYF.